The 22 T cell receptor beta chains in this list originate from one sample, sequenced in a study of blood T cell repertoires in COVID-19. Measured with immunoSEQ multiplex PCR; TCRdb has only the in-frame clones, and not every one. This table holds 100,000 to 150,000 clones, approximately 70% found once. The sequencing input was peripheral blood. All receptors come from a woman in her seventies with acute or convalescent COVID-19.

In this sample, this clone turned up once. The J gene is TRBJ1-5, the V gene TRBV27; D may be TRBD1 (6 bases). The germline gives CDR1 MNHEY, CDR2 SMNVEV (reference sequence). This CDR3 spans 16 amino acids. Trimming stripped 5 bases from V and 3 bases from J, with 17 bases between. CDR3 DNA sequence: TGTGCCAGCAGTCCGAATTCAGGGGCCCTCAATCAGCCCCAGCATTTT. Amino acids: CASSPNSGALNQPQHF.

This clone was seen a few times. V is TRBV20-1 and J is TRBJ2-7; D uncertain. The CDR3 is made up of 11 amino acids. The V gene lost 6 bases and the J gene lost 6 bases, with 12 bases spanning the gap. Germline CDR1 DFQATT, CDR2 SNEGSKA (reference sequence). In DNA form, the CDR3 reads TGCAGTGCCACAGATTTAGTCGAGCAGTACTTC. Translating it yields CSATDLVEQYF.

V and J are TRBV19 and TRBJ1-1; D is perhaps TRBD1 (5 bases). Per the germline V gene, CDR1 is LNHDA and CDR2 is SQIVND (reference sequence). Trimming left V 7 bases short and J 1 base short, with 16 bases between. This CDR3 is built from 15 residues. This CDR3 is CASTYGRGGNTEAFF. CDR3 DNA sequence: TGTGCCAGTACCTATGGACGGGGGGGGAACACTGAAGCTTTCTTT.

In its sample, this clone was seen once. The V and J genes are TRBV7-9 and TRBJ2-7; the D is unclear. V lost 5 bases and J lost 5, with 10 bases in between. The CDR3 length is 12 residues. Germline V gene lookup returns CDR1 SEHNR and CDR2 FQNEAQ (reference sequence). The CDR3 bases are TGTGCCAGCAGCGGCTCTTATAACGAGCAGTACTTC. Protein sequence: CASSGSYNEQYF.

The J gene is TRBJ1-2, the V gene TRBV5-4; D is possibly TRBD1 (6 bases). The CDR3 runs to 17 residues. The germline V and J ends were trimmed by 3 bases and 4 bases, with 22 bases remaining between them. Germline V gene lookup returns CDR1 SGHNT and CDR2 YYREEE (reference sequence). Here the CDR3 DNA reads TGTGCCAGCAGCTCGCCCACAGGGCCGGCCCGGGCCTATGGCTACACCTTC. As protein: CASSSPTGPARAYGYTF.

The V and J genes are TRBV10-3 and TRBJ2-1; D is perhaps TRBD2 (6 bases). The V end lost 11 bases, the J end lost 4 bases, and 9 bases lay between the germline ends. This CDR3 contains 11 residues. The germline CDR1 and CDR2 sequences are ENHRY and SYGVKD. The CDR3 sequence is CAAGTYNEQFF. The CDR3, as DNA: TGTGCCGCCGGGACTTACAATGAGCAGTTCTTC.

This rearrangement joins TRBV6-6 to TRBJ1-2, with 9 bases identical to TRBD1. V lost 8 bases and J lost 6; bases outside the gene matches: 7. Per the germline V gene, CDR1 is MNHNY and CDR2 is SVGAGI (reference sequence). This CDR3 is built from 13 residues. For the CDR3, the DNA is TGTGCCAGCCATACACAGGGGGCGGATGGCTACACCTTC. This sequence encodes CASHTQGADGYTF.

The CDR3 region is CASRPTSGVVDTQYF. CDR3 nucleotides: TGTGCCAGCAGGCCTACTAGCGGGGTGGTAGATACGCAGTATTTT. The rearrangement uses TRBV28 and TRBJ2-3, with 10 bases matching TRBD2. Germline CDR1 and CDR2: MDHEN and SYDVKM. J lost 5 bases, V lost 6 bases, and 8 bases had no gene match. There are 15 residues in the CDR3.

The chain has TRBV3-1 (or the pseudogene TRBV3-2) and TRBJ1-1, with 7 nucleotides matching TRBD1. Germline V gene data show CDR1 as LGHDT and CDR2 as YNNKEL (reference sequence). Germline trimming cut 4 bases from V and 1 base from J; bases unmatched to any gene: 6. The CDR3 has 15 residues. The DNA for the CDR3 is TGTGCCAGCAGCCGAAACAGGGGACCGAACACTGAAGCTTTCTTT. Translating gives CASSRNRGPNTEAFF.

This chain uses TRBV5-4 with TRBJ2-3; TRBD2 aligns across 11 bases. Germline V gene lookup returns CDR1 SGHNT and CDR2 YYREEE (reference sequence). The CDR3 runs 17 residues. The J segment lost 1 base and the V segment lost 1 base, leaving 5 bases of the junction unmatched. The CDR3 sequence is CASSLQLAGAGTDTQYF. CDR3 DNA: TGTGCCAGCAGCTTGCAACTAGCGGGAGCCGGCACAGATACGCAGTATTTT. Looking up the rest from reference TRBV5-4 and TRBJ2-3 gives the full variable domain: ETGVTQSPTHLIKTRGQQVTLRCSSQSGHNTVSWYQQALGQGPQFIFQYYREEENGRGNFPPRFSGLQFPNYSSELNVNALELDDSALYLCASSLQLAGAGTDTQYFGPGTRLTVL.

The chain is built from TRBV7-6 and TRBJ1-4; the D gene is possibly TRBD1 (6 bases). The CDR3 contains 15 residues. V gave up 5 bases and J gave up 4 bases, with 14 bases separating them. The V gene's germline CDR1 is SGHVS and CDR2 FNYEAQ. CDR3 sequence (DNA): TGTGCCAGCAGCCTAGGGGGGGTTTATAATGAAAAACTGTTTTTT. This translates into CASSLGGVYNEKLFF.

The chain recombines TRBV7-9 with TRBJ2-5; the match to TRBD2 covers 8 bases. The CDR3 has 15 amino acids. The V and J ends lost 5 bases and 1 base, in that order; junction bases with no gene match: 6. The germline gives CDR1 SEHNR, CDR2 FQNEAQ (reference sequence). In DNA form, the CDR3 reads TGTGCCAGCAGCGGCCGGGAGGGGATCCAAGAGACCCAGTACTTC. It codes for CASSGREGIQETQYF.

The chain uses TRBV11-2 and TRBJ1-3, with 7 bases identical to TRBD1. The CDR3 consists of 17 residues. J lost 0 bases, V lost 1 base, and 6 bases had no gene match. Germline loops: CDR1 SGHAT, CDR2 FQNNGV. CDR3 sequence (DNA): TGTGCCAGCAGCTTAGGGCCACAGGGGCCCTCTGGAAACACCATATATTTT. Translated, it gives CASSLGPQGPSGNTIYF.

V is TRBV21-1 and J is TRBJ2-7; the D segment call TRBD1 is taken from the table without a DNA check. TRBV21-1 is assigned pseudogene status. The CDR3 consists of 14 residues. CDR3 DNA: TGTGCCAGCAGCAAATCCAGGGTATCCTACGAGCAGTACTTC. This gives the protein CASSKSRVSYEQYF.

V is TRBV7-9 and J is TRBJ2-7, with 10 bases identical to TRBD1. The germline V gene has CDR1 SEHNR and CDR2 FQNEAQ (reference sequence). CDR3 length: 14 amino acids. The V and J ends lost 5 bases and 5 bases, in that order; junction bases with no gene match: 6. The CDR3 coding sequence is TGTGCCAGCAGCGCCGGGACAGGGGTCGACGAGCAGTACTTC. Protein product: CASSAGTGVDEQYF. Drawing the rest from reference TRBV7-9 and TRBJ2-7, the complete variable domain is DTGVSQNPRHKITKRGQNVTFRCDPISEHNRLYWYRQTLGQGPEFLTYFQNEAQLEKSRLLSDRFSAERPKGSFSTLEIQRTEQGDSAMYLCASSAGTGVDEQYFGPGTRLTVT.

The V and J genes are TRBV29-1 and TRBJ1-3; no clear D. Trimming shortened V by 5 bases and J by 0 bases, and 8 bases separated the two germline ends. CDR1 and CDR2 (germline): SQVTM, ANQGSEA. The CDR3 totals 13 residues. In DNA, the CDR3 is TGCAGCGTTCTCCCCGGCTCTGGAAACACCATATATTTT. It codes for CSVLPGSGNTIYF. Based on the CDR3 plus reference TRBV29-1 and TRBJ1-3, the full variable domain is SAVISQKPSRDICQRGTSLTIQCQVDSQVTMMFWYRQQPGQSLTLIATANQGSEATYESGFVIDKFPISRPNLTFSTLTVSNMSPEDSSIYLCSVLPGSGNTIYFGEGSWLTVV.

The V call is TRBV5-5, the J call TRBJ2-7; 7 nucleotides align to TRBD1. V trimming: 0 bases; J trimming: 3 bases; junction bases outside the gene matches: 12. Germline V gene data show CDR1 as SGHKS and CDR2 as YYEKEE (reference sequence). The CDR3 has 17 residues. This CDR3 reads CASSLGAQGVSYYEQYF. CDR3 DNA sequence: TGTGCCAGCAGCTTGGGGGCCCAGGGGGTTTCGTACTACGAGCAGTACTTC.

This clone appeared once. The J gene is TRBJ2-2, the V gene TRBV5-4; the match to TRBD2 covers 13 bases. V gave up 0 bases and J gave up 6 bases; unmatched junction bases: 5. CDR1 and CDR2 from the germline V gene are SGHNT and YYREEE (reference sequence). CDR3 length: 17 amino acids. The CDR3 DNA reads as TGTGCCAGCAGCTTGGAACTAGCGGGAGGGAGGTCCGGGGAGCTGTTTTTT. Translating gives CASSLELAGGRSGELFF.

The genes are TRBV28 and TRBJ2-2; D uncertain. With 2 bases removed from V and 1 base from J, the gap between germline ends came to 11 bases. The CDR3 contains 16 residues. Germline loops: CDR1 MDHEN, CDR2 SYDVKM. The CDR3 here is CASSLASRLNTGELFF. The DNA of the CDR3 is TGTGCCAGCAGTTTAGCCTCCAGGCTGAACACCGGGGAGCTGTTTTTT.

This clone turned up a few times. The V and J genes are TRBV28 and TRBJ2-7; the match to TRBD1 covers 8 bases. The V gene's germline CDR1 is MDHEN and CDR2 SYDVKM. This CDR3 contains 14 residues. Germline trimming cut 5 bases from V and 3 bases from J; bases unmatched to any gene: 6. The chain's CDR3 is CASSTGTGIYEQYF. CDR3 in DNA: TGTGCCAGCAGTACCGGGACAGGCATCTACGAGCAGTACTTC. Complete variable domain (other parts from reference TRBV28 and TRBJ2-7): DVKVTQSSRYLVKRTGEKVFLECVQDMDHENMFWYRQDPGLGLRLIYFSYDVKMKEKGDIPEGYSVSREKKERFSLILESASTNQTSMYLCASSTGTGIYEQYFGPGTRLTVT.

The V and J genes are TRBV7-2 and TRBJ1-2; D is uncertain. Trimming took off 2 bases at V and 4 bases at J, with 11 bases between the two ends. The CDR3 loop spans 14 amino acids. The germline CDR1 and CDR2 sequences are SGHTA and FQGNSA. Here the CDR3 DNA reads TGTGCCAGCAGCTTATCAGGATCTGCCTATGGCTACACCTTC. This gives the protein CASSLSGSAYGYTF. The full variable domain, in which reference TRBV7-2 and TRBJ1-2 provide the parts outside the CDR3, is GAGVSQSPSNKVTEKGKDVELRCDPISGHTALYWYRQSLGQGLEFLIYFQGNSAPDKSGLPSDRFSAERTGGSVSTLTIQRTQQEDSAVYLCASSLSGSAYGYTFGSGTRLTVV.

The V gene is TRBV4-2, the J gene TRBJ1-5; D perhaps matches TRBD1 (5 bases). The CDR3 consists of 16 residues. Trimming cost V 2 bases and J 6 bases, with 17 bases left between them. From germline, CDR1 is LGHNA and CDR2 YNFKEQ. The CDR3 region has the DNA TGTGCCAGCAGCCAAACGGCAGGGTGGTGGAGTCAGCCCCAGCATTTT. Translating gives CASSQTAGWWSQPQHF.